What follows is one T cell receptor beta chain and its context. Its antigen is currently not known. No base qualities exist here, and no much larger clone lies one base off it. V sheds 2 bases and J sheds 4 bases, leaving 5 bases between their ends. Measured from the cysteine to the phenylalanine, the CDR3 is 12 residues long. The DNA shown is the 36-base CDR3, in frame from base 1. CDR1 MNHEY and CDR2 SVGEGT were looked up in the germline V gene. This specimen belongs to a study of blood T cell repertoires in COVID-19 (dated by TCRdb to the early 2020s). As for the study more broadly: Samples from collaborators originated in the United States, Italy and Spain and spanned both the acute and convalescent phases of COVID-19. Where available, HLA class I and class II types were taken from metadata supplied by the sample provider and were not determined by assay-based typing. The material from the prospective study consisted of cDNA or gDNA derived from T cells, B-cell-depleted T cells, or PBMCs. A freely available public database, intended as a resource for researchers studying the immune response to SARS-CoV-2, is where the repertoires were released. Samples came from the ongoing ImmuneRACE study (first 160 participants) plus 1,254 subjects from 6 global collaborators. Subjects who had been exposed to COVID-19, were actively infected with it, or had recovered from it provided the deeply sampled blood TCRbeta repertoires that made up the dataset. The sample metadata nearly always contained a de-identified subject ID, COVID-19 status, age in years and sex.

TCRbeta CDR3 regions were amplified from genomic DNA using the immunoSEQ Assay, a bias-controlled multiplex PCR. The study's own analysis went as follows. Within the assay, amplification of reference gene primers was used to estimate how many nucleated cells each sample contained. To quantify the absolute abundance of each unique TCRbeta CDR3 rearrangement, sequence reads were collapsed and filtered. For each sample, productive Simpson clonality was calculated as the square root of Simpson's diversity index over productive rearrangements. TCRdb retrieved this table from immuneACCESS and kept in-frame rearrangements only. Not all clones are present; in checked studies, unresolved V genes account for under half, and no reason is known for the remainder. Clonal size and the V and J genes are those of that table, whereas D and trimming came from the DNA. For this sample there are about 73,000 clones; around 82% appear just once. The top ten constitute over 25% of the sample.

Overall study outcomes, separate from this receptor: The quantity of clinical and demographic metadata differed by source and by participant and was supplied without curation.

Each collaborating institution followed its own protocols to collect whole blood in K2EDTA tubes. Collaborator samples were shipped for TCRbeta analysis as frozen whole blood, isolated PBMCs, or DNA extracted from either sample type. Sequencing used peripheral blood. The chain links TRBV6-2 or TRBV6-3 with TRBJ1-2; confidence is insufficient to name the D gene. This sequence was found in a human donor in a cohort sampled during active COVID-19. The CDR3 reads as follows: CASSYGSYGYTF. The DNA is TGTGCCAGCAGTTACGGCAGCTATGGCTACACCTTC.